This T cell receptor (beta chain) is drawn from a study of T cells after yellow fever vaccination. Study summary: SMART-Seq v4 Ultra Low Input prepared libraries from low-cell fractions.

This clonotype was counted many times. TCRdb itself ran the 5' RACE reads through MiXCR, one entry per CDR3 protein. The sample consists of about 360,000 distinct CDR3 sequences, about 6.2% of them appearing once. The sequences come from PBMCs, collected 5 days after the yellow fever booster vaccination. The TCR sequence derives from a young man who received the YFV17D yellow fever vaccine.

The CDR3 spells CASGRLVNSPLHF. The CDR3 DNA reads as TGTGCCAGCGGAAGGCTAGTGAATTCACCCCTCCACTTT. The V gene is TRBV6-1, the J gene TRBJ1-6; D uncertain. CDR1 is MNHNS and CDR2 is SASEGT in the germline V gene. The CDR3 covers 13 residues. The V end was cut by 8 bases, the J end by 7 bases, with 12 bases between.